These 23 T cell receptor beta chains were sequenced from one sample in a study of chemoradiotherapy in HPV16-positive cancers. TCRdb's table, derived via immunoSEQ multiplex PCR, lists solely in-frame clones and lacks some. This table holds roughly 4,200 clones, 84% found once. Material: tumor tissue, obtained from a patient who underwent chemoradiotherapy. The receptors derive from a human donor with HPV-associated anogenital cancer.

CDR3 DNA: TGTGCCAGCAGCTTGCGGGATGTCCACGAGCAGTACTTC. This gives the protein CASSLRDVHEQYF. The chain employs TRBV5-5 and TRBJ2-7; a possible D gene is TRBD2 (5 bases). The ends were cut back, 1 base at V and 5 bases at J, with 10 bases in the middle. The CDR3 is 13 amino acids. CDR1 is SGHKS, CDR2 YYEKEE, per germline (reference sequence).

This clone was picked up a small number of times. In nucleotides, the CDR3 is TGCGCCAGCAGCCCCCGACTCGCTAACTATGGCTACACCTTC. This gives the protein CASSPRLANYGYTF. The chain has TRBV5-1 and TRBJ1-2; D is unresolved. The CDR3 runs to 14 residues. Trimming shortened V by 4 bases and J by 0 bases, and 10 bases separated the two germline ends. Looked up from germline, CDR1 is SGHRS and CDR2 is YFSETQ.

This chain connects TRBV6-5 to TRBJ1-2, with D possibly TRBD1 on 6 matching bases. Trimming removed 6 bases from V and 1 base from J, with 9 bases in between. CDR1 is MNHEY, CDR2 SVGAGI, per germline. This CDR3 spans 13 amino acids. CDR3 sequence (DNA): TGTGCCAGCAGCTTGGACAGTAACTATGGCTACACCTTC. This sequence encodes CASSLDSNYGYTF.

The chain uses TRBV7-3 and TRBJ1-1; 7 nucleotides line up with TRBD1. The CDR3 has 13 amino acids. V lost 5 bases and J lost 3; bases outside the gene matches: 3. Germline CDR1 and CDR2: SGHTA and FQGTGA. The CDR3 is CASSPTGYTEAFF. CDR3 in DNA: TGTGCCAGCAGCCCGACAGGGTACACTGAAGCTTTCTTT.

This clone has just a few counts. This sequence joins TRBV29-1 and TRBJ2-3; D might be TRBD2 (5 bases). CDR1 is SQVTM and CDR2 is ANQGSEA in the germline V gene. V lost 7 bases and J lost 4, with 9 bases in between. This CDR3 region has 11 residues. CDR3 DNA: TGCAGCGGTAAGGGAGCAGATACGCAGTATTTT. It is translated as CSGKGADTQYF.

The chain combines TRBV9 with TRBJ2-5, with TRBD2 matching 7 bases. From germline, CDR1 is SGDLS and CDR2 YYNGEE. There are 14 residues in the CDR3. Trimming removed 0 bases from V and 4 bases from J; junction bases left unmatched: 3. As DNA, the CDR3 is TGTGCCAGCAGCGTAGTATCTAGCGGAGAGACCCAGTACTTC. Translated, it gives CASSVVSSGETQYF.

J is TRBJ2-1 and V is TRBV10-1; the match to TRBD1 covers 9 bases. Germline CDR1 is WNHNN and CDR2 is SYGVQD (reference sequence). Unmatched junction bases numbered 8, after V lost 5 bases and J lost 0 bases. The CDR3 loop spans 17 amino acids. The CDR3 sequence: CASSPGTGPLSYNEQFF. The CDR3, as DNA: TGCGCCAGCAGTCCCGGGACAGGGCCCCTCTCCTACAATGAGCAGTTCTTC.

This clone has only a few counts. The chain has TRBV2 and TRBJ1-2, with unresolved D. With 4 bases removed from V and 8 bases from J, the gap between germline ends came to 11 bases. Looked up from germline, CDR1 is SNHLY and CDR2 is FYNNEI. CDR3 length equals 12 residues. This CDR3 reads CASSGRGRGYTF. As DNA, the CDR3 is TGTGCCAGCAGTGGCCGTGGGCGGGGCTACACCTTC. Combining the CDR3 with reference TRBV2 and TRBJ1-2 gives the whole variable domain EPEVTQTPSHQVTQMGQEVILRCVPISNHLYFYWYRQILGQKVEFLVSFYNNEISEKSEIFDDQFSVERPDGSNFTLKIRSTKLEDSAMYFCASSGRGRGYTFGSGTRLTVV.

J is TRBJ1-1 and V is TRBV7-6, with 12 bases fitting TRBD1. V lost 5 bases and J lost 4; bases outside the gene matches: 5. CDR1 and CDR2 from the germline V gene are SGHVS and FNYEAQ. The CDR3 has 15 amino acids. The CDR3 nucleotides read TGTGCCAGCAGCGGGGGACAGGGGGCGGGCACTGAAGCTTTCTTT. It is translated as CASSGGQGAGTEAFF.

The chain uses TRBV19 and TRBJ1-2, with a tentative D call TRBD1 (5 bases). Trimming removed 5 bases from V and 4 bases from J, with 11 bases in between. CDR1 is LNHDA and CDR2 is SQIVND in the germline V gene (reference sequence). The CDR3 runs 13 residues. CDR3 in amino acids: CASSDVGVYGYTF. CDR3 coding DNA: TGTGCCAGTAGTGATGTAGGGGTCTATGGCTACACCTTC.

The chain couples TRBV9 to TRBJ1-2; 8 bases match TRBD1. V lost 6 bases and J lost 4; bases outside the gene matches: 14. In germline, CDR1 is SGDLS, CDR2 YYNGEE. The CDR3 spans 16 residues. As DNA, the CDR3 is TGTGCCAGCAACCTCTCCCGTTCGGACAGGGTCTATGGCTACACCTTC. This sequence encodes CASNLSRSDRVYGYTF.

V and J are TRBV7-9 and TRBJ2-7; no clear D. The CDR3 is 12 residues long. Trimming removed 3 bases from V and 3 bases from J, with 6 bases in between. Germline lookup yields CDR1 SEHNR and CDR2 FQNEAQ (reference sequence). The CDR3 spells CASSLSYYEQYF. CDR3 DNA: TGTGCCAGCAGCTTGTCCTACTACGAGCAGTACTTC.

In this sample, this clone turned up a few times. This sequence joins TRBV13 and TRBJ1-2, with TRBD1 as a possible D gene (5 bases). The CDR3 is 13 residues long. V lost 0 bases and J lost 7, with 9 bases in between. Germline V gives CDR1 PRHDT, CDR2 FYEKMQ (reference sequence). The CDR3 coding sequence is TGTGCCAGCAGCTTAGGGCAGGGAATTGGCTACACCTTC. Its protein product is CASSLGQGIGYTF.

This clone has just one count. This chain uses TRBV15 with TRBJ2-1; weak D call: TRBD2 (6 bases). CDR1 and CDR2 from the germline V gene are LNHNV and YYDKDF (reference sequence). The CDR3 is made up of 15 amino acids. Trimming removed 3 bases from V and 4 bases from J, with 13 bases in between. DNA of the CDR3: TGTGCCACCAGCAGCACCGGGACTGATTACAATGAGCAGTTCTTC. Translation: CATSSTGTDYNEQFF.

The chain joins TRBV11-2 to TRBJ2-2, with D possibly being TRBD1 (6 bases). Germline values: CDR1 SGHAT, CDR2 FQNNGV. Trimming shortened V by 4 bases and J by 6 bases, and 9 bases separated the two germline ends. This CDR3 is 13 amino acids long. CDR3 nucleotide sequence: TGTGCCAGCAGCTCCACAGGGTCCGGGGAGCTGTTTTTT. Amino acids: CASSSTGSGELFF.

V gene TRBV14 combines with J gene TRBJ2-2; D is ambiguous. This CDR3 region has 13 residues. Germline values: CDR1 SGHDN, CDR2 FVKESK. The germline V and J ends were trimmed by 4 bases and 4 bases, with 7 bases remaining between them. CDR3: CASSLHRTGELFF. CDR3 DNA sequence: TGTGCCAGCAGCCTCCATCGCACCGGGGAGCTGTTTTTT.

In its sample, this clone ranks as large. The genes are TRBV7-2 and TRBJ1-1; tentative D call: TRBD1 (6 bases). V dropped 5 bases and J dropped 3 bases, with 16 bases sitting between them. Looked up from germline, CDR1 is SGHTA and CDR2 is FQGNSA. This CDR3 is built from 15 residues. The CDR3 protein is CASSPSPGVHTEAFF. DNA for the CDR3: TGTGCCAGCAGCCCCAGTCCAGGGGTGCACACTGAAGCTTTCTTT.

This clone was counted a few times. The chain employs TRBV10-3 and TRBJ2-1, with 8 nucleotides matching TRBD2. Trimming cost V 3 bases and J 1 base; bases outside gene matches: 5. The V gene's germline CDR1 is ENHRY and CDR2 SYGVKD. The CDR3 is made up of 16 amino acids. This CDR3 reads CAISEPSGWSYNEQFF. In nucleotides, the CDR3 is TGTGCCATCAGTGAACCTAGCGGGTGGTCCTACAATGAGCAGTTCTTC.

The rearrangement joins TRBV5-1 to TRBJ2-1; D uncertain. Germline values: CDR1 SGHRS, CDR2 YFSETQ. This CDR3 comprises 12 residues. Trimming stripped 3 bases from V and 6 bases from J, with 7 bases between. CDR3: CASSSTGNEQFF. The CDR3 nucleotides are TGCGCCAGCAGCTCAACCGGCAATGAGCAGTTCTTC.

The chain uses TRBV2 and TRBJ2-7; 10 bases map to TRBD2. Trimming took 6 bases from V and 2 from J; bases not matched to a gene: 7. The CDR3 is made up of 15 amino acids. Germline-derived CDR1 and CDR2 are SNHLY and FYNNEI. The CDR3 nucleotides are TGTGCCAGCAGGGAGGGGAGCGGGAGGGCCTACGAGCAGTACTTC. Amino acid sequence: CASREGSGRAYEQYF.

This sequence joins TRBV4-3 and TRBJ2-5; no clear D. V shed 0 bases and J shed 5 bases, with 16 bases lying between them. The CDR3 contains 16 residues. CDR1 is LGHNA, CDR2 YSLEER, per germline. The CDR3 DNA reads as TGCGCCAGCAGCCAAGACAGCCAGGCGGTGGAGGAGACCCAGTACTTC. Encoded protein: CASSQDSQAVEETQYF.

This CDR3 reads CASSLDSNTEAFF. As DNA, the CDR3 is TGTGCCAGCAGCCTCGACAGCAACACTGAAGCTTTCTTT. V usage is TRBV7-6 and J usage is TRBJ1-1, with a tentative D call TRBD1 (5 bases). The CDR3 sequence is 13 residues long. V was shortened by 5 bases and J by 2 bases, with 9 bases between the two germline ends. Germline assignment: CDR1 SGHVS and CDR2 FNYEAQ.

V and J are TRBV5-4 and TRBJ2-1, with TRBD1 matching 8 bases. After removal of 0 bases from V and 1 base from J, the junction contained 9 bases not matched to a gene. The germline V gene encodes CDR1 SGHNT and CDR2 YYREEE (reference sequence). The CDR3 is 18 amino acids. In DNA, the CDR3 is TGTGCCAGCAGCTTGGGGACAGGGTTTTTAGGTTCCTACAATGAGCAGTTCTTC. It translates to CASSLGTGFLGSYNEQFF.